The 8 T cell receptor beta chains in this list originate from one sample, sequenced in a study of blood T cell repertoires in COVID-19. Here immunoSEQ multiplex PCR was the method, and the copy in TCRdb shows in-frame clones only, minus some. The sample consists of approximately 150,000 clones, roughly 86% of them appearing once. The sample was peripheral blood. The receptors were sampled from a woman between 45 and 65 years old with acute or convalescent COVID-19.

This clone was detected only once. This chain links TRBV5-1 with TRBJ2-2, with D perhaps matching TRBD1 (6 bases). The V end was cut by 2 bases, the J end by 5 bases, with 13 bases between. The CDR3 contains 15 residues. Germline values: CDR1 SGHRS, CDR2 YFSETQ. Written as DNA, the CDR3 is TGCGCCAGCAGCTTTGGGGGCCAGGGTACCGGGGAGCTGTTTTTT. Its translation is CASSFGGQGTGELFF.

The CDR3 coding sequence is TGTGCCATCAGTGACCGACTCCACAATGAGCAGTTCTTC. It encodes CAISDRLHNEQFF. The chain carries TRBV10-3 and TRBJ2-1; no definite D call. The ends were cut back, 3 bases at V and 5 bases at J, with 8 bases in the middle. The CDR3 runs 13 residues. Germline V gene sequence: CDR1 ENHRY, CDR2 SYGVKD.

For the CDR3, the DNA is TGTGCCTGGAGGAAAAACAGGGGCGCACGAGGCTACACCTTC. Translated: CAWRKNRGARGYTF. The J gene is TRBJ1-2, the V gene TRBV30, with 7 bases lining up with TRBD1. Trimming at V came to 3 bases and at J to 8 bases, leaving 12 bases not matched to a gene. Germline CDR1 and CDR2: GTSNPN and SVGIG (reference sequence). The CDR3 is 14 amino acids.

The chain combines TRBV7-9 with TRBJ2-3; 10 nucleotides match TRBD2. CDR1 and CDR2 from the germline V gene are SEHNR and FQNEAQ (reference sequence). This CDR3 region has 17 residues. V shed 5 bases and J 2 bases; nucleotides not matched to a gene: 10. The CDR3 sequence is CASSRVAGGESTDTQYF. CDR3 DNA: TGTGCCAGCAGCCGGGTAGCGGGGGGAGAATCCACAGATACGCAGTATTTT.

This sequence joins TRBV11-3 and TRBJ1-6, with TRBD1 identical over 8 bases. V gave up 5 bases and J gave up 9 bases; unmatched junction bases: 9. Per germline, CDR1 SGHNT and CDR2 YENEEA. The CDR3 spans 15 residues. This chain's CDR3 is CASSERTGTGSPLHF. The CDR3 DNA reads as TGTGCCAGCAGCGAGAGGACAGGGACCGGTTCACCCCTCCACTTT.

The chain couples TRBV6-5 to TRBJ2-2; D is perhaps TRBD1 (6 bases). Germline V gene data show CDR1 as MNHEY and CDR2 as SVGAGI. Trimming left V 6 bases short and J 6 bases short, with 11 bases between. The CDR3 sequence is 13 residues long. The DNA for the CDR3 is TGTGCCAGCAGGCAACAGGGATCCGGGGAGCTGTTTTTT. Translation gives CASRQQGSGELFF.

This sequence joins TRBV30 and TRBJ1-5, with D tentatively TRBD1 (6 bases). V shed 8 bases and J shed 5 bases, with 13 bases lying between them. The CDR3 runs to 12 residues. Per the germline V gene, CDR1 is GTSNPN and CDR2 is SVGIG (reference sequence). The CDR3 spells CAQGQADQPQHF. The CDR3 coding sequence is TGTGCCCAGGGGCAGGCCGATCAGCCCCAGCATTTT.

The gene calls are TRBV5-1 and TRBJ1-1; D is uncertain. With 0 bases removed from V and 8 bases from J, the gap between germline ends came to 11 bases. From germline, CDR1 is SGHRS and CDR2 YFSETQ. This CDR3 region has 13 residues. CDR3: CASSLVEKMEAFF. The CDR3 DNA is TGCGCCAGCAGCTTGGTTGAGAAAATGGAAGCTTTCTTT.